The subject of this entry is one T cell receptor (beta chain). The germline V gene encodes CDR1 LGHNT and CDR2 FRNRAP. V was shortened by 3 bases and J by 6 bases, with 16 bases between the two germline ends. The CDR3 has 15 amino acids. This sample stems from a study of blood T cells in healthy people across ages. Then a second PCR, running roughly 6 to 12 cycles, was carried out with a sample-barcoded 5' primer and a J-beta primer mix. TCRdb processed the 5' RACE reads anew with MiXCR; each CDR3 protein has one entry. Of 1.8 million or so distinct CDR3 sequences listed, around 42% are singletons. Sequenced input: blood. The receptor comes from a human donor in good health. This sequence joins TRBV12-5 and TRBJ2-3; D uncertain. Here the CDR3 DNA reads TGTGCTAGTGGTTTCACAAGGGCCCCAATCGATACGCAGTATTTT. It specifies CASGFTRAPIDTQYF.